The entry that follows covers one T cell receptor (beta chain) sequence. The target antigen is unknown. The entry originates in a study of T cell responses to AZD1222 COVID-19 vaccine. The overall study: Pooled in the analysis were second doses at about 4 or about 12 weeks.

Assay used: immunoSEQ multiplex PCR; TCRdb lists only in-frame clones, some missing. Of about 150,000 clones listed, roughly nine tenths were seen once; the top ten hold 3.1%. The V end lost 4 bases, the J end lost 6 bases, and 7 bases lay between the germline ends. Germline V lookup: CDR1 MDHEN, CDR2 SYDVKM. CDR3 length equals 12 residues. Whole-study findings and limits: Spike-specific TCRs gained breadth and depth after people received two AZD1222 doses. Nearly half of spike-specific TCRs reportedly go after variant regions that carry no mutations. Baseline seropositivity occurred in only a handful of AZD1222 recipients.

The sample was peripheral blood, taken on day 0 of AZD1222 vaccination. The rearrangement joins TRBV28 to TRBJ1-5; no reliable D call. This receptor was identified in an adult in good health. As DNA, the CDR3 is TGTGCCAGCAGTTCCATGGGTCAGCCCCAGCATTTT. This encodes CASSSMGQPQHF.